At least ten counts were recorded for the clone carrying this T cell receptor (beta chain). Its target is not known. These data belong to a study of molecular identifiers for immune sequencing clone quantification. The authors built bulk TCR libraries by previously described methods with listed TCR primers. TCRdb reprocessed the PCR reads via MiXCR and lists one record per CDR3 protein. The table has 62,000 or so distinct CDR3 sequences, 18% seen once. Whole-study results and caveats: Whereas clones above 20 RNA copies held under 1% of naive-cell molecules, they held over 97% of effector molecules.

The germline gives CDR1 SEHNR, CDR2 FQNEAQ (reference sequence). With V trimmed by 3 bases and J by 6 bases, 6 bases remained unmatched. This CDR3 is built from 15 residues. From about 19,000 to 1,100,000 sorted cells, naive CD8 libraries were generated with 10%, 30% or 50% RNA. The authors gated naive CD8 T cells as CD8+CD4-CCR7+CD45RA+ for sorting. What was sequenced was naive CD8+ T cells from blood, with Jurkat cell RNA spiked in. As for subset: FACS-sorted CD8+CD4-CCR7+CD45RA+ naive T cells. This TCR came from a human donor in good health. Some libraries in this study had Jurkat cell RNA spiked in. The chain carries TRBV7-9 and TRBJ2-1; TRBD1 matches 9 bases. This CDR3 reads CASSLAGTGTNEQFF. Here the CDR3 DNA reads TGTGCCAGCAGCTTGGCCGGGACAGGGACCAATGAGCAGTTCTTC.